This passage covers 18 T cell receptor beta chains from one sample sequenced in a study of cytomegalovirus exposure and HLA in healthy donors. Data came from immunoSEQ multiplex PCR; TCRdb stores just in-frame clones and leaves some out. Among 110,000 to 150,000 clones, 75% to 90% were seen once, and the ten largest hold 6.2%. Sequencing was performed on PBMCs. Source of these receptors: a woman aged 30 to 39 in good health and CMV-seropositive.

CDR3 region: CASMRSYGFF. CDR3 in DNA: TGCGCCAGCATGAGGTCTTATGGTTTCTTT. The V and J genes are TRBV23-1 and TRBJ1-1; D ambiguous. TRBV23-1 is known as an ORF, though its function is uncertain. Trimming stripped 7 bases from V and 13 bases from J, with 13 bases between. The length of the CDR3 is 10 residues.

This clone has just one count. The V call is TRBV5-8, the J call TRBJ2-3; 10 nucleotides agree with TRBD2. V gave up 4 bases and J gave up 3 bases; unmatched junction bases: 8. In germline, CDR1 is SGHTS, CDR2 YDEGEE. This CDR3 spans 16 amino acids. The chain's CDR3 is CASSLFGSGGTDTQYF. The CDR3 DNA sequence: TGTGCCAGCAGCCTCTTCGGTAGCGGGGGGACAGATACGCAGTATTTT.

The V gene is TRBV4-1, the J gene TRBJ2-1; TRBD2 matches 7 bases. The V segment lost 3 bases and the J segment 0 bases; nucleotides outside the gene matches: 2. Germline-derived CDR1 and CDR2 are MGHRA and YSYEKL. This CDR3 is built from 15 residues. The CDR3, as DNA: TGCGCCAGCAGCCACCCGGGGGGCTCCTACAATGAGCAGTTCTTC. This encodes CASSHPGGSYNEQFF.

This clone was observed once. CDR3 amino acids: CASSSGLAYEQYF. DNA of the CDR3: TGTGCCAGCAGCTCCGGACTAGCCTACGAGCAGTACTTC. The chain carries TRBV5-4 and TRBJ2-7; 7 bases map to TRBD2. V trimming: 3 bases; J trimming: 2 bases; junction bases outside the gene matches: 2. Germline V gene sequence: CDR1 SGHNT, CDR2 YYREEE (reference sequence). The CDR3 has 13 residues. Looking up the rest from reference TRBV5-4 and TRBJ2-7 gives the full variable domain: ETGVTQSPTHLIKTRGQQVTLRCSSQSGHNTVSWYQQALGQGPQFIFQYYREEENGRGNFPPRFSGLQFPNYSSELNVNALELDDSALYLCASSSGLAYEQYFGPGTRLTVT.

In nucleotides, the CDR3 is TGTGCCAGCAGTTTCGCAGAATATAATTCACCCCTCCACTTT. Translation: CASSFAEYNSPLHF. The chain recombines TRBV6-6 with TRBJ1-6; D gene uncertain. The CDR3 loop spans 14 amino acids. CDR1 is MNHNY and CDR2 is SVGAGI in the germline V gene (reference sequence). The germline V and J ends were trimmed by 4 bases and 4 bases, with 8 bases remaining between them.

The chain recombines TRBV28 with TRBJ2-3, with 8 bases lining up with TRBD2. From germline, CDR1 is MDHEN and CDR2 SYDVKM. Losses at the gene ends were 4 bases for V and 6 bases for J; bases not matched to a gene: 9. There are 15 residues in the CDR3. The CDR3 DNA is TGTGCCAGCAGTTATTTCACGGGGGGGGCGGATACGCAGTATTTT. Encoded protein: CASSYFTGGADTQYF. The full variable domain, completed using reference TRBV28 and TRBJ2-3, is DVKVTQSSRYLVKRTGEKVFLECVQDMDHENMFWYRQDPGLGLRLIYFSYDVKMKEKGDIPEGYSVSREKKERFSLILESASTNQTSMYLCASSYFTGGADTQYFGPGTRLTVL.

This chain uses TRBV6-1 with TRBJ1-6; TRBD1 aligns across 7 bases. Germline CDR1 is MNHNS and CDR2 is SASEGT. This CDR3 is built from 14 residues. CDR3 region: CVSRSDRDHSPLHF. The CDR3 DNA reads TGTGTTAGCAGATCCGACAGGGACCATTCACCCCTCCACTTT.

CDR3 loop: CASSLGQGAETQYF. DNA for the CDR3: TGTGCCAGCAGCCTTGGACAGGGAGCAGAGACCCAGTACTTC. The rearrangement joins TRBV11-2 to TRBJ2-5; TRBD1 aligns across 8 bases. Germline CDR1 reads SGHAT; CDR2 reads FQNNGV. V shed 5 bases and J 4 bases; nucleotides not matched to a gene: 6. This CDR3 is 14 amino acids long.

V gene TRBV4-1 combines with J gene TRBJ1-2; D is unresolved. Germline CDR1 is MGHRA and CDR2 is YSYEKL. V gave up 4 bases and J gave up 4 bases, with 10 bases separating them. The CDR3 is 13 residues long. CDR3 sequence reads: CASSPGEAYGYTF. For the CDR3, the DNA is TGCGCCAGCAGCCCCGGGGAGGCCTATGGCTACACCTTC.

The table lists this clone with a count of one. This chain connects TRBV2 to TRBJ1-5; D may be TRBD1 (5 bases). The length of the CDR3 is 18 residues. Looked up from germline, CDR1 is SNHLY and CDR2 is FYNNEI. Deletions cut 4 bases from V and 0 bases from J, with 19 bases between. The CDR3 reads CASSAYRDRYGSNQPQHF. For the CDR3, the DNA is TGTGCCAGCAGTGCCTATAGAGACAGATATGGTAGCAATCAGCCCCAGCATTTT.

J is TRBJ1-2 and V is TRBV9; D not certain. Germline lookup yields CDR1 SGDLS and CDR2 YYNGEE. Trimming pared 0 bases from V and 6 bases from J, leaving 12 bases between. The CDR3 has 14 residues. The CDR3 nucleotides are TGTGCCAGCAGCGTAGTCGCGGGGAGGGATGGCTACACCTTC. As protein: CASSVVAGRDGYTF.

This CDR3 reads CASYSSGSSYEQYF. The CDR3 coding sequence is TGTGCCAGCTACTCTAGCGGTAGCTCCTACGAGCAGTACTTC. V gene TRBV6-1 combines with J gene TRBJ2-7, with 7 positions matching TRBD2. Germline trimming cut 8 bases from V and 0 bases from J; bases unmatched to any gene: 7. Germline assignment: CDR1 MNHNS and CDR2 SASEGT. This CDR3 has 14 amino acids.

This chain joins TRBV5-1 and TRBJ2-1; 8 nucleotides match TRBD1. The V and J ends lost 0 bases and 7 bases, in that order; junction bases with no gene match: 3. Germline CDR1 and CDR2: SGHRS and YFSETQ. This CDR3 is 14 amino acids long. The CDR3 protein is CASSLETGGNEQFF. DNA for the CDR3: TGCGCCAGCAGCTTGGAAACAGGGGGAAATGAGCAGTTCTTC.

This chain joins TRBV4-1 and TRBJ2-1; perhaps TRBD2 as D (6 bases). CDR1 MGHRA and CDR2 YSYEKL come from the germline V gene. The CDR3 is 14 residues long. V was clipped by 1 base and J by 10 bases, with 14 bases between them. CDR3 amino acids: CASSQVAGIGEQFF. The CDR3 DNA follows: TGCGCCAGCAGCCAAGTGGCGGGGATCGGCGAGCAGTTCTTC.

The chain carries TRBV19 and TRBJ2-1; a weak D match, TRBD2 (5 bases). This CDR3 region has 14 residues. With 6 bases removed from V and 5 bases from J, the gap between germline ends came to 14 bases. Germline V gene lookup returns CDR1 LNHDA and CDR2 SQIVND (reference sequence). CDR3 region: CASSVLALHNEQFF. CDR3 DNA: TGTGCCAGTAGCGTCTTAGCGCTCCACAATGAGCAGTTCTTC.

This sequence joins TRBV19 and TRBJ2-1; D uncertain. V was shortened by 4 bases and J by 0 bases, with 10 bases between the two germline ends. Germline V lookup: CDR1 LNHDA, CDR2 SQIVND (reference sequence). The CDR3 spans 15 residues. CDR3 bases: TGTGCCAGTAGTAGTTCGGAGAGCTCCTACAATGAGCAGTTCTTC. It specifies CASSSSESSYNEQFF. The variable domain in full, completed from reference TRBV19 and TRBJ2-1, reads DGGITQSPKYLFRKEGQNVTLSCEQNLNHDAMYWYRQDPGQGLRLIYYSQIVNDFQKGDIAEGYSVSREKKESFPLTVTSAQKNPTAFYLCASSSSESSYNEQFFGPGTRLTVL.

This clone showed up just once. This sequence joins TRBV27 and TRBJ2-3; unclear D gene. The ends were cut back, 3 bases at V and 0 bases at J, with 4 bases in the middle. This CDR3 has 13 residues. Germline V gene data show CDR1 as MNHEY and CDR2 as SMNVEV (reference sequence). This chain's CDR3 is CASSFLSTDTQYF. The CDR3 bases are TGTGCCAGCAGTTTTCTAAGCACAGATACGCAGTATTTT.

CDR3 loop: CASTRDSDYGYTF. The CDR3 DNA is TGTGCCAGCACCCGGGACAGCGACTATGGCTACACCTTC. The chain links TRBV2 to TRBJ1-2; 7 nucleotides align to TRBD1. Germline V gene data show CDR1 as SNHLY and CDR2 as FYNNEI. The junction had 5 bases not matched to a gene; V was cut back by 7 bases and J by 3 bases. This CDR3 region has 13 residues.